This entry concerns a single T cell receptor beta chain. These data originate in a study of blood T cells in healthy people across ages. Each of the donors had around 10 milliliters of peripheral blood drawn into EDTA-treated Vacutainer tubes. This CDR3 is 12 amino acids long. Germline V CDR1 and CDR2: SNHLY, FYNNEI. The V gene lost 6 bases and the J gene lost 3 bases, with 8 bases spanning the gap. Primed by a sample-barcoded 5' primer and a J-beta primer mix, a second PCR proceeded for 7 to 11 cycles. TCRdb re-analysed the 5' RACE reads in MiXCR, keeping a single row per CDR3 protein. The table includes around 990,000 distinct CDR3 sequences, approximately 26% detected once. A further study also used this sample, focusing on T cells of mothers and their children. From that second work: Three healthy Caucasian mothers and their six children were the donors.

This chain joins TRBV2 and TRBJ1-2, with D unresolved. The sample taken for sequencing was blood. The sequence was collected from a girl aged 2-10 years in good health. CDR3 in DNA: TGTGCCAGCAGGGGTTTTGACTATGGCTACACCTTC. This encodes CASRGFDYGYTF.